This T cell receptor beta chain originates from a study of OX40 agonist ivuxolimab in advanced cancers. Study overall: The dose-escalation cohort was roughly 83% male, with a mean age of 60 years, ranging about 23 to 79.

Germline V gene data show CDR1 as MDHEN and CDR2 as SYDVKM. The V and J ends lost 5 bases and 4 bases, in that order; junction bases with no gene match: 5. This CDR3 is built from 14 residues. Profiling relied on immunoSEQ multiplex PCR, and the TCRdb table lists in-frame clones only, not all of them. The table lists roughly 20,000 clones, approximately 87% of them singletons. The source was CD4+ or CD8+ T cells sorted from blood, collected in a trial of the OX40 agonist ivuxolimab. This chain joins TRBV28 and TRBJ2-5; 9 positions agree with TRBD1. The TCR was taken from an adult with an advanced solid tumor such as melanoma, head and neck, liver or kidney cancer. DNA for the CDR3: TGTGCCAGCAGTCTCACAGGGGGCACAGAGACCCAGTACTTC. Translated: CASSLTGGTETQYF.